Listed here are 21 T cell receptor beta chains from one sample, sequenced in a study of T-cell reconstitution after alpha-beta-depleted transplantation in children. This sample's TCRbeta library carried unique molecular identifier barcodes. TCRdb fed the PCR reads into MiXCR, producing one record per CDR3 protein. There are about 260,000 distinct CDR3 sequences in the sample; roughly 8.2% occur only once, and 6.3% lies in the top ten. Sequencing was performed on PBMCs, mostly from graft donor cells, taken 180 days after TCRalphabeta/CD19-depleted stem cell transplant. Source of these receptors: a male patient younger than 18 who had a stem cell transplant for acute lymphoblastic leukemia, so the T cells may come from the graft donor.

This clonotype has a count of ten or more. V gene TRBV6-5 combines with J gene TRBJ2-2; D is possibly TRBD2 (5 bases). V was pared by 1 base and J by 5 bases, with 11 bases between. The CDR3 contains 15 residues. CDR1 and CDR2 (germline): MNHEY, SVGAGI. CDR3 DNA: TGTGCCAGCAGTTACTTCGAGGGCTTAACCGGGGAGCTGTTTTTT. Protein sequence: CASSYFEGLTGELFF.

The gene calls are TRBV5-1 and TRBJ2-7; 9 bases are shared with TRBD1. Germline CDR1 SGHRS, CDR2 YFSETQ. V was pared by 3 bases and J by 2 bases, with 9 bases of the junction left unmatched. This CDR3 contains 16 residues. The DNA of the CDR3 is TGCGCCAGCAGCTCACGCCGGACAGGGGATACCTACGAGCAGTACTTC. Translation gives CASSSRRTGDTYEQYF. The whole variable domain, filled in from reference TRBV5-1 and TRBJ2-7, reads KAGVTQTPRYLIKTRGQQVTLSCSPISGHRSVSWYQQTPGQGLQFLFEYFSETQRNKGNFPGRFSGRQFSNSRSEMNVSTLELGDSALYLCASSSRRTGDTYEQYFGPGTRLTVT.

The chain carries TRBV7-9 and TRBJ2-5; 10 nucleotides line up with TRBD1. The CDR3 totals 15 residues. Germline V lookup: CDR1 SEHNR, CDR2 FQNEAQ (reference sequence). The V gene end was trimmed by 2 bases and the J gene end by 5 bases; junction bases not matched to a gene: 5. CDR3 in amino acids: CASSLTGTGVETQYF. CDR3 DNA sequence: TGTGCCAGCAGCTTAACCGGGACAGGGGTGGAGACCCAGTACTTC.

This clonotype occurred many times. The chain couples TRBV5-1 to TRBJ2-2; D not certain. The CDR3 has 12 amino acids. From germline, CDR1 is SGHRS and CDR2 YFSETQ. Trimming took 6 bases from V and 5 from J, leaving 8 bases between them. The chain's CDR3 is CASTKGTGELFF. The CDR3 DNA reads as TGCGCCAGCACTAAGGGTACCGGGGAGCTGTTTTTT.

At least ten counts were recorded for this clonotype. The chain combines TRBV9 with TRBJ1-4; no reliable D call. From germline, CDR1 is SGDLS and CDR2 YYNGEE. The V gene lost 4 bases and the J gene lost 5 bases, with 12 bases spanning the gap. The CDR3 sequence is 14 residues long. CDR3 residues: CASSPQIENEKLFF. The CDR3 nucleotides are TGTGCCAGCAGCCCCCAAATTGAAAATGAAAAACTGTTTTTT.

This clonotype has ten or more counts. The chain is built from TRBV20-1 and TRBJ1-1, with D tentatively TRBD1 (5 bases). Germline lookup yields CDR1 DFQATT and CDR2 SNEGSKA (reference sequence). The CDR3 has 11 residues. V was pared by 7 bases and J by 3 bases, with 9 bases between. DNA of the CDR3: TGCAGTGTCCCGACAGACACTGAAGCTTTCTTT. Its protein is CSVPTDTEAFF.

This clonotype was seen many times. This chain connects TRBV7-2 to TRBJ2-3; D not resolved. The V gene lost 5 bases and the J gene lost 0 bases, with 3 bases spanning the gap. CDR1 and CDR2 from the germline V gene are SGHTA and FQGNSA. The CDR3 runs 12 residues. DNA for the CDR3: TGTGCCAGCAGCCGGAGCACAGATACGCAGTATTTT. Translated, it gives CASSRSTDTQYF.

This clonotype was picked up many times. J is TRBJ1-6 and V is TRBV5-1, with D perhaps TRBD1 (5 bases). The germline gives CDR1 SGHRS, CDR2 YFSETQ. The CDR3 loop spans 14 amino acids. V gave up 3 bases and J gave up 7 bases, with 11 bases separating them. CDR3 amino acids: CASSWYRQNSPLHF. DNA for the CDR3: TGCGCCAGCAGCTGGTACAGGCAAAATTCACCCCTCCACTTT.

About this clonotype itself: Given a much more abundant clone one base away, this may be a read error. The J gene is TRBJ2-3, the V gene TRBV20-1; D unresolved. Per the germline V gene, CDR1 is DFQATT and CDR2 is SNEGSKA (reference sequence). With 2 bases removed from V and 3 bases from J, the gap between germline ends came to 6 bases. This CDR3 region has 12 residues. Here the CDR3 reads CSARQVTDTQYF. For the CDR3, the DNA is TGCAGTGCTAGACAGGTAACAGATACGCAGTATTTT.

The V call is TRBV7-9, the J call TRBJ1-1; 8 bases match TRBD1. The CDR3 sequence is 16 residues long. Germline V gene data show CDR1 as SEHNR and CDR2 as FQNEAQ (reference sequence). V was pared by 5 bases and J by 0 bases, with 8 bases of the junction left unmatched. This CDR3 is CASSTSFRGLNTEAFF. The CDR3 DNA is TGTGCCAGCAGCACCAGCTTCAGGGGGCTGAACACTGAAGCTTTCTTT. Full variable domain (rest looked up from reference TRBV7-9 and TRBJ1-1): DTGVSQNPRHKITKRGQNVTFRCDPISEHNRLYWYRQTLGQGPEFLTYFQNEAQLEKSRLLSDRFSAERPKGSFSTLEIQRTEQGDSAMYLCASSTSFRGLNTEAFFGQGTRLTVV.

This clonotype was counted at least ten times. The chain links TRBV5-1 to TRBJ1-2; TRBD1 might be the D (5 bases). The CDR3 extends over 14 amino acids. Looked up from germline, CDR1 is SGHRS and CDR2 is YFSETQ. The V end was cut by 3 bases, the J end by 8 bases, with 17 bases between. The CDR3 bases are TGCGCCAGCAGCTCCCGGGACCCCGGGGAGGGCTACACCTTC. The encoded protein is CASSSRDPGEGYTF.

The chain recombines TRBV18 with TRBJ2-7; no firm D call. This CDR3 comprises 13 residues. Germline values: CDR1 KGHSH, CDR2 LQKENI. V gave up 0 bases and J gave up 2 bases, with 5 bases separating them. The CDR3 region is CASSPPGTYEQYF. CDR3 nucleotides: TGTGCCAGCTCACCACCGGGAACCTACGAGCAGTACTTC.

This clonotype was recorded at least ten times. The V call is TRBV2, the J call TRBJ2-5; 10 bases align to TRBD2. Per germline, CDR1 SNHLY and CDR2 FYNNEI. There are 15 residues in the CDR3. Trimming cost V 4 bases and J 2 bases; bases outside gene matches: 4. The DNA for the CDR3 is TGTGCCAGCAGTGGACTAGCGGGCTTACAAGAGACCCAGTACTTC. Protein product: CASSGLAGLQETQYF.

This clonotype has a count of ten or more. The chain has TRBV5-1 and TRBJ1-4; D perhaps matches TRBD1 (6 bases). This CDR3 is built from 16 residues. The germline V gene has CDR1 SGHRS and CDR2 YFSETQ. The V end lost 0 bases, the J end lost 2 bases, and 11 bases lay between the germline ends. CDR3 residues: CASSLAGAGTNEKLFF. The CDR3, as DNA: TGCGCCAGCAGCTTGGCAGGGGCCGGGACTAATGAAAAACTGTTTTTT.

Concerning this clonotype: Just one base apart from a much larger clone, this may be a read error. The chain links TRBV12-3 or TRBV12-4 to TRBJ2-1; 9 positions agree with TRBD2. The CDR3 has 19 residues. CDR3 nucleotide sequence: TGTACCAGCAGTTTAGCGCGGCGGGGACTAGCCGACTCCTACAATGAGCAGTTCTTC. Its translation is CTSSLARRGLADSYNEQFF.

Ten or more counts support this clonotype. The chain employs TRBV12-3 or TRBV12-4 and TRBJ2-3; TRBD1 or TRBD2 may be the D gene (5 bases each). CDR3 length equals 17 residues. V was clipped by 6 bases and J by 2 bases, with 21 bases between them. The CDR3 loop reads CASSHPRSGRLTDTQYF. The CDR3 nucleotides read TGTGCCAGCAGCCACCCGCGGTCGGGGCGGCTCACAGATACGCAGTATTTT.

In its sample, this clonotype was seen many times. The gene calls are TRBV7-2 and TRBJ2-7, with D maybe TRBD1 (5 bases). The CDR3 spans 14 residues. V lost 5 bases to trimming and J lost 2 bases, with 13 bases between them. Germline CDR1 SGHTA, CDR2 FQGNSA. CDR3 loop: CASSRRGATYEQYF. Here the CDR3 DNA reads TGTGCCAGCAGCCGAAGGGGTGCAACCTACGAGCAGTACTTC.

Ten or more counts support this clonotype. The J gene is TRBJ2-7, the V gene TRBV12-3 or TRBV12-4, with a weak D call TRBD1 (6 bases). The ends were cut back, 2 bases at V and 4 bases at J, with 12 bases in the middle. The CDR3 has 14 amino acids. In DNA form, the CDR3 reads TGTGCCAGCAGTTTAAGGGGACACAATTACGAGCAGTACTTC. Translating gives CASSLRGHNYEQYF.

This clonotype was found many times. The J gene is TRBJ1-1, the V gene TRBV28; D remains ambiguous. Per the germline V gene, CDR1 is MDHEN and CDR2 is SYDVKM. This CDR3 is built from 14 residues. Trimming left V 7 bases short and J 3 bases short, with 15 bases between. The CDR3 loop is CASTPPWEDTEAFF. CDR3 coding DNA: TGTGCCAGCACTCCCCCTTGGGAGGACACTGAAGCTTTCTTT.

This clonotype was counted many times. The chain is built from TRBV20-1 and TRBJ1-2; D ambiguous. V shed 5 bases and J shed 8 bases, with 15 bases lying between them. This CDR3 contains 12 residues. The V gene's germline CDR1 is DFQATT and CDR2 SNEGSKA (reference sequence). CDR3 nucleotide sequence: TGCAGTGCTCCCCGAGGAGGGTTGGGCTACACCTTC. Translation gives CSAPRGGLGYTF.

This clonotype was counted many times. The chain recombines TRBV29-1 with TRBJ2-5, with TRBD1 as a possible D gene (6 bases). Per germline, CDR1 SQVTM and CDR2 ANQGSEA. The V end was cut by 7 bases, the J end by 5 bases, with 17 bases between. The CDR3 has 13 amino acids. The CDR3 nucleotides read TGCAGCGGGAAAAATACAGGGATCGAGACCCAGTACTTC. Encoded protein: CSGKNTGIETQYF.